This TCR beta chain is drawn from a study of blood T cell repertoires in COVID-19. About the study: Samples of COVID-19 (acute and convalescent) were obtained from the United States, Italy and Spain. The cDNA or gDNA used as material had been derived from T cells, B-cell-depleted T cells, or PBMCs.

Germline V gene data show CDR1 as SQVTM and CDR2 as ANQGSEA. Germline trimming cut 7 bases from V and 2 bases from J; bases unmatched to any gene: 7. CDR3 length: 13 amino acids. The repertoire was sequenced with immunoSEQ multiplex PCR; TCRdb's copy has only in-frame clones and lacks some. The sample records some 94,000 clones, around three quarters being singletons. This clone was counted only a few times. The sequence was obtained from a woman aged 55-75 years in a cohort sampled during active or convalescent COVID-19. The rearrangement uses TRBV29-1 and TRBJ2-5; 7 bases agree with TRBD1. The sequenced material came from peripheral blood. The CDR3, as DNA: TGCAGCGCCGGACAGGTCGGGCAAGAGACCCAGTACTTC. Translating it yields CSAGQVGQETQYF. The variable domain in full, completed from reference TRBV29-1 and TRBJ2-5, reads SAVISQKPSRDICQRGTSLTIQCQVDSQVTMMFWYRQQPGQSLTLIATANQGSEATYESGFVIDKFPISRPNLTFSTLTVSNMSPEDSSIYLCSAGQVGQETQYFGPGTRLLVL.